This TCR beta chain originates from a study of metastatic and nonmetastatic thyroid tumors. Study-wide points: Patients with malignant thyroid tumors reportedly had significantly higher TCR beta diversity than those with benign nodules, in blood and tumor.

Germline V lookup: CDR1 SGHTA, CDR2 FQGNSA. The CDR3 loop spans 15 amino acids. V lost 5 bases, J lost 3 bases, and 7 bases stayed unmatched. TCRdb re-clonotyped the PCR reads through MiXCR. This table holds 30,000 to 35,000 clones, about 21% found once. Each patient came to thyroid surgery without any prior treatment (of any kind). Concerning this clone: Its antigen is not known.

This clonotype was sampled from a female donor with papillary thyroid cancer or a benign thyroid nodule (not recorded which). Some clones in this sample may be carry-over from other donors' samples. The sequencing sample was made of blood. The rearrangement joins TRBV7-2 to TRBJ1-3, with 7 bases identical to TRBD1. DNA of the CDR3: TGTGCCAGCAGCGGGGACAGTCTTTTTGGAAACACCATATATTTT. It specifies CASSGDSLFGNTIYF.